This record concerns one TCR beta chain sequence. Its antigen has not been determined. One end of the junction fails to match germline, which may point to a read error. This sample stems from a study of CD8+ T cells in alopecia areata (dated by TCRdb to 2016 to 2018). Regarding the research as a whole: The treated patients, all with moderate-to-severe alopecia areata, were enrolled in an open-label pilot trial of oral tofacitinib given at 5 to 10 mg twice daily. In both human patients and the C3H/HeJ mouse model, the study applied high-throughput TCRbeta sequencing to look at T cell clonal expansion in alopecia areata. In treated patients, disease severity was measured using the SALT score, which gives the percentage of scalp surface area affected. In humans, TCRbeta sequencing was performed on scalp tissue and on sorted CD4+ and CD8+ peripheral blood T cells from healthy controls and from patients with patchy or totalis/universalis alopecia areata. Patients stayed on tofacitinib for 6 to 18 months and then had 6 months of follow-up off drug so that delayed response and recurrence could be assessed. Scalp clonality was compared across normal scalp (n=4), patchy alopecia areata scalp (n=8), and alopecia totalis/universalis scalp (n=8). Biopsies were taken from tofacitinib-treated patients at baseline and at 4 and 24 weeks of treatment, and a later scalp biopsy was taken in several of the tofacitinib-treated patients. The RNA source kit depended on sample type: the PAXgene miRNA kit for fixed scalp, the miRNeasy kit for PBMCs, and the RNeasy kit for mouse skin. TCRbeta CDR3 regions were amplified by immunoSEQ multiplex PCR using 35 Vbeta forward and 13 Jbeta reverse primers. General findings and caveats noted by the study authors: During tofacitinib treatment, many expanded lesional clones remained in scalp and blood, and this persistence may partly explain relapse after treatment is stopped. Lesional scalp, especially in alopecia totalis/universalis, showed higher clonality and more expanded CD8+ clones than normal scalp, suggesting antigenic drive. Shared TCR sequences between patients were less evident than in mice, which may be partly attributable to HLA diversity in the patient population. The treated cohort was small, with a single nonresponder, so links between baseline CD8+ expansion and response need larger studies. Tofacitinib significantly lowered scalp clonality and the number of expanded CD8+ clones among the top 100 scalp clones. Unlike mouse skin, where gammadelta T cells dominate, normal human skin contains resident alphabeta T cells that get sequenced too, which complicates analysis of the scalp TCR repertoire.

The time point label of this sample denotes: roughly 27 days on oral tofacitinib. The sample's treatment or condition label, decoded: oral pan-JAK inhibitor, 5-10 mg twice daily. Lesional scalp punch biopsies and peripheral blood were collected from alopecia areata patients. PBMCs were isolated by density centrifugation and stained for CD3, CD4 and CD8, after which CD4+ and CD8+ T cells were sorted on a FACSAria. The library was obtained by the immunoSEQ multiplex PCR assay. RNA was extracted from all samples and reverse transcribed into cDNA as template for TCR sequencing. First-strand cDNA was synthesized with SuperScript III using a 2:1 mix of oligo-dT and random hexamers. A synthetic immune receptor repertoire was used to measure amplification bias, and any remaining bias was corrected computationally. The study's processing was this. After raw reads were preprocessed to remove errors, the CDR3 was defined following IMGT conventions as running from the conserved cysteine to phenylalanine. To get clonality, Shannon entropy was normalized by log2 of the number of productive unique TCRs and the result was subtracted from 1. Scalp TCRbeta sequences were cross-referenced with sorted blood CD4 and CD8 repertoires so that the CD4 or CD8 identity of scalp clones could be inferred. Here the immuneACCESS table is served through TCRdb, limited to in-frame sequences with V and J called. Missing clones are a known gap in these copies; in checked studies unresolved V genes cover under half, and the rest lacks a known reason. That table supplies the V and J calls and clone size; D and trimming were determined from the DNA. This sample comprises about 200,000 clones, 50% to 70% of them detected only once. The top ten constitute around 1.4% of the sample.

Including the terminal cysteine and phenylalanine, the CDR3 comprises 15 residues. The entry retains the CDR3 DNA only, 45 bases that are in frame from base 1. The germline V gene (reference sequence) specifies SGHNT as CDR1 and YYREEE as CDR2. The chain employs TRBV5-4 and TRBJ2-7; TRBD2 agrees with 8 junctional bases. This sample comprised CD4+ T cells sorted from blood, obtained at week 4, from a patient treated with tofacitinib. The TCR was taken from a human donor with alopecia areata. The nucleotide sequence is given as TGCGCCAGCAGCCAAGATAACGGCGGGGGGAGAGGGCAGTACTTC. The translation is CASSQDNGGGRGQYF.